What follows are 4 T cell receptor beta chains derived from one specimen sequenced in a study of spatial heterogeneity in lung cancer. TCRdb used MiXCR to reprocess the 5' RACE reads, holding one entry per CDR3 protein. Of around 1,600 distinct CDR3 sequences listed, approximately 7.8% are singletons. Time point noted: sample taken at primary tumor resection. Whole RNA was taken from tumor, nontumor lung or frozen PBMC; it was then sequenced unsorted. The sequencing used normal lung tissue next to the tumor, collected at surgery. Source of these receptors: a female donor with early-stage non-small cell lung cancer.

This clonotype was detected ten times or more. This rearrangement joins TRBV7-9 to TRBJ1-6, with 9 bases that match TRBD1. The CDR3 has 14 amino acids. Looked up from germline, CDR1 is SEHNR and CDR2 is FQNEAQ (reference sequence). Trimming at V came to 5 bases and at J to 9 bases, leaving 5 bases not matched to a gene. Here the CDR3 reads CASSPGQGRSPLHF. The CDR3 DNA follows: TGTGCCAGCAGCCCTGGACAGGGGCGTTCACCCCTCCACTTT.

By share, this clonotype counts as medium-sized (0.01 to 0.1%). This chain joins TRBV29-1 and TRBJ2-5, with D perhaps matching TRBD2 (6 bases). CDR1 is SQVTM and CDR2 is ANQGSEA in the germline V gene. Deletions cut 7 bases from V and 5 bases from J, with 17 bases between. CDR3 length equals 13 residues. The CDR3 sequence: CSGMGLGHETQYF. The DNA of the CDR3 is TGCAGCGGCATGGGACTTGGGCACGAGACCCAGTACTTC.

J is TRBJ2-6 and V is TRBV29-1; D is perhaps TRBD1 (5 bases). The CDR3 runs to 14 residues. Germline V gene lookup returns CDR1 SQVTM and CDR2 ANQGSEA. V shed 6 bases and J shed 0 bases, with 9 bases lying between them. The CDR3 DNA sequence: TGCAGCGTGGAACAGGACTCTGGGGCCAACGTCCTGACTTTC. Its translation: CSVEQDSGANVLTF.

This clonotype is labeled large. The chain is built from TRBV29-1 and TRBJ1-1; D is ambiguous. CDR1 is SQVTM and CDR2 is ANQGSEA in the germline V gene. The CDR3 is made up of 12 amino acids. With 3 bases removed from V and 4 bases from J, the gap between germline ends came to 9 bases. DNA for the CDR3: TGCAGCGTTGATCCGGGCGGCACTGAAGCTTTCTTT. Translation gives CSVDPGGTEAFF.